This T cell receptor beta chain was recovered during a study of OX40 agonist ivuxolimab in advanced cancers. Findings and caveats of the study: The study observed clonal expansion of CD4+ and CD8+ blood T cells by week 6 at 0.1 to 3.0 mg/kg. Some nonresponders likewise displayed low normalized T-cell clonal expansion.

Sequencing used immunoSEQ multiplex PCR; TCRdb keeps in-frame clones, though not all of them. The sample contains about 48,000 clones, 85% to 95% of which appear only once. Samples were taken at baseline and on day 1 of cycles 4 and 7. This clone was found once. Its antigen is unidentified. This CDR3 has 12 residues. Per the germline V gene, CDR1 is WNHNN and CDR2 is SYGVQD (reference sequence). V was shortened by 7 bases and J by 7 bases, with 11 bases between the two germline ends. The clonotype comes from an adult with an advanced solid tumor such as melanoma, head and neck, liver or kidney cancer. V usage is TRBV10-1 and J usage is TRBJ2-4; a weak D match, TRBD1 (5 bases). Sequenced material: CD4+ or CD8+ T cells sorted from blood, taken in a trial of the OX40 agonist ivuxolimab. The CDR3 DNA reads as TGCGCCAGCATCCACAGGTTTAACATTCAGTACTTC. Its protein is CASIHRFNIQYF.